Detailed here is one T cell receptor (beta chain). This clone qualifies as medium-sized (0.01 to 0.1%). Its antigen is unknown. Per-nucleotide qualities are absent, and no much larger clonotype sits a single base away. The Qiagen DNeasy kit was used to extract genomic DNA both from unsorted PBMCs and from the negatively selected CD4+ and CD8+ fractions. Amplification of TCR beta CDR3 regions was done by immunoSEQ multiplex PCR with primers that anneal to V and J segments. A synthetic immune receptor repertoire was used to minimize amplification bias, and any remaining bias was removed computationally after sequencing. In the authors' own workflow: Custom Python scripts were used to quantify repertoire diversity as the Shannon entropy index. The unsorted, CD4+ and CD8+ repertoires were each analyzed separately, with the exception of combined analyses, where CD4+ and CD8+ sequences were merged in silico. A clone was considered expanded if an increase in frequency of at least 2-fold after treatment relative to C1D1 was found, and a pseudocount of 0.5 was applied to clones undetected at baseline. Singleton clones were defined as clones with 0 or 1 copy at C1D1, and non-singleton clones were defined as clones with 2 or more copies. Clones expanded in unsorted samples were labelled as CD4+, CD8+ or unknown by matching protein sequences in sorted samples from the same patient. Wilcoxon tests on paired samples were used to test diversity changes from C1D1 to C4D1. Imported from immuneACCESS, the table was reduced by TCRdb to in-frame sequences with V and J called. These copies leave out some clones; in studies compared against another copy, an unresolved V gene accounts for under half, and the cause of the remainder is not known. The V and J calls and clone size come from that table; D and trimming were worked out from the DNA. Here the sample has about 7,200 clones; 60% to 80% occur a single time. In total, the top ten clones hold 6.5% to 8.5% of the sample.

This sample was taken from a study of PD-1 blockade in classical Hodgkin lymphoma (TCRdb year 2020). Notes on the research overall: Nivolumab dosing was 3 mg/kg intravenously every 2 weeks, continuing until either disease progression or unacceptable toxicity. A peripheral blood immune signature of response to PD-1 blockade in classical Hodgkin lymphoma was defined using TCR beta sequencing and CyTOF.

The sample's time point label, decoded: cycle 1 day 1 (C1D1), immediately before nivolumab initiation. Relapse after autologous stem cell transplantation had occurred in all trial patients, and cohorts A, B and C were distinguished by prior brentuximab vedotin exposure. A Miltenyi CD4+ T cell isolation kit was used for magnetic negative selection to purify CD4+ T cells from thawed PBMCs. The trial cohort was composed of 56 patients with relapsed/refractory classical Hodgkin lymphoma, for whom complete response, partial response or progressive disease was recorded as best overall response. Single-agent nivolumab was administered to trial patients in the multi-cohort phase II CheckMate 205 trial. An independent review committee assessed best overall response using the 2007 International Working Group response criteria. Trial PBMCs were collected just before the start of nivolumab (C1D1) and during therapy at cycle 2 day 1 and cycle 4 day 1. Peripheral blood was collected in 8 mL Vacutainer Cell Preparation Tubes, from which PBMCs were isolated by centrifugation and then cryopreserved. Purified CD4+ and CD8+ fractions were prepared only for cases with an additional available PBMC sample. Magnetically labelled cells were removed on LS columns in a quadroMACS separator, and the flow-through was retained as the purified fraction.

Points the paper makes about the study in general: Newly diagnosed patients were reported to have lower baseline TCR diversity than healthy donors, and relapsed/refractory patients were reported to have lower baseline TCR diversity still. Trial patients with a complete response had baseline diversity similar to that of newly diagnosed patients, while partial responders and progressors had significantly lower diversity. CD4+ but not CD8+ TCR diversity rose significantly by C4D1 (p=0.0027 vs p=0.16), most apparent in complete responders (p=0.02). The study was restricted to a single clinical trial cohort, and the causes of repertoire differences, possibly disease activity or prior therapy, were left undefined. Lower diversity was seen in patients whose nivolumab began less than 1 year after ASCT, and these patients were left out of later analyses so that immune reconstitution would not confound the results.

The junction carries 12 bases between V and J, which are trimmed by 7 bases and 2 bases respectively. The germline V gene sets CDR1 to SNHLY and CDR2 to FYNNEI. The CDR3 covers 13 residues, taking in both the cysteine and the phenylalanine. The kept DNA is CDR3 alone, 39 bases in frame from the first base. Here the chain combines TRBV2 and TRBJ2-7; TRBD1 could be the D gene, as 5 bases match. This material consisted of CD4+ T cells from blood, taken at baseline. This receptor was obtained from a human donor with classical Hodgkin lymphoma. The CDR3 region: CASTTGPTYEQYF. DNA sequence: TGTGCCAGCACAACAGGACCAACCTACGAGCAGTACTTC.